These 25 T cell receptor beta chains share one sample of origin, sequenced in a study of Graves' ophthalmopathy and Graves' hyperthyroidism. The authors amplified TCR beta CDR3 regions, and they did so from RNA transcripts for repertoire sequencing. The first round was an RT-PCR with HTBI primers, and the second round was a multiplex PCR. MiXCR, applied by TCRdb to the multiplex PCR reads, yields one record per CDR3 protein. In the table there are around 1.1 million distinct CDR3 sequences, roughly two fifths of which are singletons. The specimen sequenced was peripheral blood or thyroid tissue (not recorded which). These TCRs come from an adult man with Graves' hyperthyroidism.

V is TRBV28 and J is TRBJ2-7; D is undetermined. V lost 5 bases and J 1 base, leaving 12 bases between the germline ends. From germline, CDR1 is MDHEN and CDR2 SYDVKM. The CDR3 is 14 residues long. The CDR3 bases are TGTGCCAGCAGTCCCGACTCCCAGTCCTACGAGCAGTACTTC. As protein: CASSPDSQSYEQYF. Full variable domain (missing parts from reference TRBV28 and TRBJ2-7): DVKVTQSSRYLVKRTGEKVFLECVQDMDHENMFWYRQDPGLGLRLIYFSYDVKMKEKGDIPEGYSVSREKKERFSLILESASTNQTSMYLCASSPDSQSYEQYFGPGTRLTVT.

This clonotype has ten or more counts. The rearrangement uses TRBV15 and TRBJ1-4, with D perhaps matching TRBD1 (5 bases). Trimming removed 0 bases at V and 4 bases at J, with 12 bases between. The CDR3 has 16 residues. The germline gives CDR1 LNHNV, CDR2 YYDKDF (reference sequence). CDR3 sequence: CATSRDVGGSNEKLFF. The DNA for the CDR3 is TGTGCCACCAGCAGAGATGTGGGGGGAAGTAATGAAAAACTGTTTTTT.

The chain links TRBV30 to TRBJ1-2; D not certain. CDR3 length equals 14 residues. Germline-derived CDR1 and CDR2 are GTSNPN and SVGIG (reference sequence). The V end was cut by 7 bases, the J end by 1 base, with 16 bases between. CDR3 nucleotide sequence: TGTGCCTTCGGACGGGCTCAACTTAACTATGGCTACACCTTC. Translated, it gives CAFGRAQLNYGYTF.

The table lists this clonotype with many counts. The chain carries TRBV19 and TRBJ2-6; no firm D call. The germline V and J ends were trimmed by 1 base and 4 bases, with 11 bases remaining between them. Germline CDR1 LNHDA, CDR2 SQIVND (reference sequence). This CDR3 is 16 amino acids long. The CDR3 DNA reads as TGTGCCAGTAGTATAGTTCCGGGTAGCGGGGCCAACGTCCTGACTTTC. This gives the protein CASSIVPGSGANVLTF.

The chain couples TRBV5-1 to TRBJ2-2; D perhaps matches TRBD1 (6 bases). Per the germline V gene, CDR1 is SGHRS and CDR2 is YFSETQ. The CDR3 spans 15 residues. V was shortened by 2 bases and J by 1 base, with 9 bases between the two germline ends. The CDR3 nucleotides are TGCGCCAGCAGCTTTGGGACAATGAACACCGGGGAGCTGTTTTTT. Residues: CASSFGTMNTGELFF.

This chain connects TRBV4-1 to TRBJ2-7, with D possibly matching TRBD2 (6 bases). Per the germline V gene, CDR1 is MGHRA and CDR2 is YSYEKL. Trimming left V 4 bases short and J 12 bases short, with 25 bases between. The CDR3 length is 15 residues. The CDR3 DNA sequence: TGCGCCAGCAGCCCTGATGACCGGGACTCCCTGAGGAGGTACTTC. Encoded protein: CASSPDDRDSLRRYF.

This clonotype was observed a single time. DNA of the CDR3: TGTGCCACCGAAGGGGGGGGACTAAACTACGAGCAGTACTTC. Its protein is CATEGGGLNYEQYF. The chain carries TRBV2 and TRBJ2-7; weak D call: TRBD2 (7 bases). The V and J ends lost 10 bases and 3 bases respectively, with 19 bases between them. The CDR3 length is 14 residues. Germline CDR1 SNHLY, CDR2 FYNNEI.

This clonotype has a count of ten or more. The chain employs TRBV7-2 and TRBJ1-6, with D possibly matching TRBD1 (5 bases). CDR1 is SGHTA, CDR2 FQGNSA, per germline. V gave up 2 bases and J gave up 9 bases, with 11 bases separating them. The CDR3 runs to 14 residues. The CDR3 nucleotides read TGTGCCAGCAGCTTACTCCCAGGGCGTTCACCCCTCCACTTT. Translating gives CASSLLPGRSPLHF.

This clonotype has a count of ten or more. The V gene is TRBV29-1, the J gene TRBJ2-7; 9 bases are shared with TRBD1. The CDR3 is 15 residues long. The germline V gene has CDR1 SQVTM and CDR2 ANQGSEA. V dropped 3 bases and J dropped 2; count of bases not matched to a gene: 8. As DNA, the CDR3 is TGCAGCGTTGAGCAGGGACAGGGCCATCCCTACGAGCAGTACTTC. Encoded protein: CSVEQGQGHPYEQYF.

The rearrangement links TRBV20-1 to TRBJ1-1; TRBD1 agrees at 7 bases. V shed 6 bases, J shed 4 bases, and the junction held 11 bases outside the gene matches. CDR3 size: 14 residues. Germline V CDR1 and CDR2: DFQATT, SNEGSKA (reference sequence). In DNA, the CDR3 is TGCAGTGCGTGTGGGACAGAGACGCTCACTGAAGCTTTCTTT. Protein sequence: CSACGTETLTEAFF.

The chain links TRBV7-7 to TRBJ2-7, with 8 bases matching TRBD2. Germline V CDR1 and CDR2: SSHAT, FNYEAQ (reference sequence). The CDR3 has 15 residues. J gave up 5 bases and V 5 bases, and 11 bases lay outside the gene matches. The chain's CDR3 is CASSGTGRGWDEQYF. The CDR3 DNA reads TGTGCCAGCAGCGGCACCGGGAGGGGATGGGACGAGCAGTACTTC.

The chain employs TRBV6-5 and TRBJ2-7, with no clear D. Trimming pared 4 bases from V and 6 bases from J, leaving 16 bases between. The CDR3 has 14 residues. Germline V gives CDR1 MNHEY, CDR2 SVGAGI. The CDR3 loop reads CASSLFSRPREQYF. CDR3 nucleotide sequence: TGTGCCAGCAGTTTATTCAGTAGGCCTCGCGAGCAGTACTTC.

This rearrangement joins TRBV20-1 to TRBJ1-3; 8 nucleotides match TRBD1. The germline gives CDR1 DFQATT, CDR2 SNEGSKA (reference sequence). Trimming took 5 bases from V and 4 from J; bases not matched to a gene: 7. The CDR3 runs 14 residues. The CDR3 DNA reads as TGCAGTGCTGCGCGACAGGGGAGCGGAAACACCATATATTTT. Translation gives CSAARQGSGNTIYF.

The chain uses TRBV9 and TRBJ1-4; TRBD1 matches 7 bases. This CDR3 is built from 14 residues. Losses at the gene ends were 1 base for V and 3 bases for J; bases not matched to a gene: 0. Germline assignment: CDR1 SGDLS and CDR2 YYNGEE. This CDR3 reads CASSVQGANEKLFF. DNA of the CDR3: TGTGCCAGCAGCGTACAGGGGGCTAATGAAAAACTGTTTTTT.

Notes on this clonotype: One end of the junction does not line up with germline, which may come from a read error. The gene calls are TRBV10-1 and TRBJ2-2; 7 positions match TRBD2. This CDR3 contains 14 residues. Germline lookup yields CDR1 WNHNN and CDR2 SYGVQD (reference sequence). The CDR3 DNA sequence: TGTGCCAGCACCGGGCGGCGGGAGACCGGGGAGCTGTTTTTT. Protein: CASTGRRETGELFF.

This chain uses TRBV29-1 with TRBJ1-2; tentatively, D is TRBD1 (6 bases). The CDR3 covers 12 residues. Germline values: CDR1 SQVTM, CDR2 ANQGSEA. The CDR3 region is CRSRGTPYGYTF. DNA of the CDR3: TGCAGGTCGAGGGGGACCCCATATGGCTACACCTTC.

This clonotype appeared a single time. The chain combines TRBV15 with TRBJ2-5; TRBD1 might be the D (8 bases). Germline V gene lookup returns CDR1 LNHNV and CDR2 YYDKDF (reference sequence). The CDR3 spans 15 residues. Between the trimmed V and J ends, which lost 2 bases and 2 bases, there was a span of 12 bases. As DNA, the CDR3 is TGTGCCACCAGCAGATACAGGGGGGGACAAGAGACCCAGTACTTC. Translation gives CATSRYRGGQETQYF.

This clonotype was counted ten times or more. V gene TRBV10-3 combines with J gene TRBJ1-1; 9 nucleotides line up with TRBD1. Germline V gives CDR1 ENHRY, CDR2 SYGVKD. V lost 2 bases, J lost 0 bases, and 7 bases stayed unmatched. The CDR3 loop spans 17 amino acids. The CDR3 nucleotides read TGTGCCATCAGTGAGATGGGGAACAGGGGGCTGAACACTGAAGCTTTCTTT. Translating gives CAISEMGNRGLNTEAFF.

This clonotype was recorded at least ten times. The V gene is TRBV15, the J gene TRBJ2-5; the D is unclear. The CDR3 is 13 amino acids. CDR1 and CDR2 from the germline V gene are LNHNV and YYDKDF (reference sequence). V lost 2 bases to trimming and J lost 4 bases, with 8 bases between them. CDR3: CATSRRYGETQYF. The CDR3 DNA sequence: TGTGCCACCAGCAGACGGTACGGAGAGACCCAGTACTTC.

This chain connects TRBV29-1 to TRBJ2-2; D is uncertain. The CDR3 has 13 residues. Germline V gene sequence: CDR1 SQVTM, CDR2 ANQGSEA. The ends were cut back, 0 bases at V and 6 bases at J, with 8 bases in the middle. CDR3 sequence (DNA): TGCAGCGTTGAAGATAAAGCTGCCGGGGAGCTGTTTTTT. Protein sequence: CSVEDKAAGELFF.

The V and J genes are TRBV2 and TRBJ2-5, with D tentatively TRBD1 (5 bases). Germline CDR1 and CDR2: SNHLY and FYNNEI. V dropped 7 bases and J dropped 4 bases, with 13 bases sitting between them. CDR3 size: 13 residues. The CDR3 nucleotides are TGTGCCAGCACCAAAAGGGGCGGAGAGACCCAGTACTTC. Its protein is CASTKRGGETQYF.

This clonotype occurred a few times. This sequence joins TRBV4-3 and TRBJ1-4; TRBD1 is a possible D gene (5 bases). The germline V gene encodes CDR1 LGHNA and CDR2 YSLEER. This CDR3 region has 15 residues. With 1 base removed from V and 8 bases from J, the gap between germline ends came to 14 bases. CDR3 in amino acids: CASSQGLQEGEKLFF. The CDR3 DNA follows: TGCGCCAGCAGCCAAGGTTTGCAGGAGGGGGAAAAACTGTTTTTT.

The rearrangement uses TRBV13 and TRBJ1-6; D unclear. The CDR3 consists of 13 residues. V lost 0 bases and J lost 13, with 10 bases in between. In germline, CDR1 is PRHDT, CDR2 FYEKMQ (reference sequence). This CDR3 is CASSLGQSRPLHF. CDR3 nucleotide sequence: TGTGCCAGCAGCTTAGGACAGAGTCGGCCCCTCCACTTT. Based on the CDR3 plus reference TRBV13 and TRBJ1-6, the full variable domain is AAGVIQSPRHLIKEKRETATLKCYPIPRHDTVYWYQQGPGQDPQFLISFYEKMQSDKGSIPDRFSAQQFSDYHSELNMSSLELGDSALYFCASSLGQSRPLHFGNGTRLTVT.

This chain uses TRBV20-1 with TRBJ1-4; D remains unclear. V lost 8 bases, J lost 8 bases, and 24 bases lay in between. Germline CDR1 is DFQATT and CDR2 is SNEGSKA (reference sequence). The CDR3 covers 15 residues. For the CDR3, the DNA is TGCAGTTCACTACGGCCCGGCCGAATTCAGGAAAAACTGTTTTTT. Encoded protein: CSSLRPGRIQEKLFF.

The sample holds many counts of this clonotype. The rearrangement links TRBV19 to TRBJ1-4; D is ambiguous. The CDR3 consists of 12 residues. V dropped 8 bases and J dropped 8 bases, with 12 bases sitting between them. Germline values: CDR1 LNHDA, CDR2 SQIVND (reference sequence). The CDR3 here is CASEDVLEKLFF. DNA of the CDR3: TGTGCCAGTGAGGACGTGTTGGAAAAACTGTTTTTT.